These 11 T cell receptor beta chains were all obtained from the same sample, sequenced in a study of T cell repertoires in cytomegalovirus infection. TCRdb reanalysed the reads using MiXCR and keeps one entry per CDR3 protein. The data hold roughly 69,000 distinct CDR3 sequences, with around 20% observed a single time. The antigens these receptors bind are not known. Sequenced material: CD8+ T cells from cultured PBMCs, taken from culture after CMV antigen stimulation. The source is a human donor in good health (CMV status not recorded). Some clones in this sample may be carry-over from other donors' samples.

The V call is TRBV6-8, the J call TRBJ1-2; 7 bases align to TRBD1. CDR3 length: 15 residues. Trimming removed 2 bases from V and 0 bases from J; junction bases left unmatched: 3. Germline assignment: CDR1 MNHGY and CDR2 SAAAGT. CDR3 DNA sequence: TGTGCCAGCAGTTACCTGGGACAGACTAACTATGGCTACACCTTC. This gives the protein CASSYLGQTNYGYTF.

The CDR3 reads CASSRGEGQLNQPQHF. DNA for the CDR3: TGTGCCAGCAGCCGAGGAGAAGGACAACTCAATCAGCCCCAGCATTTT. The rearrangement uses TRBV7-6 and TRBJ1-5, with D perhaps TRBD1 (5 bases). Germline-derived CDR1 and CDR2 are SGHVS and FNYEAQ. Trimming took off 5 bases at V and 3 bases at J, with 17 bases between the two ends. CDR3 length: 16 residues.

This clonotype was detected only a few times. The junction does not match germline at one end; this may be a read error. The CDR3 protein is CASSLREIPRDF. CDR3 in DNA: TGTGCCAGCAGCCTCCGGGAGATACCTAGGGACTTC. This chain uses TRBV12-3 or TRBV12-4 with TRBJ2-7, with a weak D call TRBD2 (6 bases). There are 12 residues in the CDR3.

This clonotype was seen ten or more times. The genes are TRBV10-2 and TRBJ1-1; 11 bases are a match to TRBD1. CDR3 length equals 17 residues. V dropped 0 bases and J dropped 11; count of bases not matched to a gene: 14. Germline values: CDR1 WSHSY, CDR2 SAAADI. The CDR3 DNA reads TGCGCCAGCAGTGAGTCCTATTGGACAGGGGGCGCGAGAAAGGCTTTCTTT. Protein sequence: CASSESYWTGGARKAFF.

The CDR3 bases are TGTGCCAGCAGCTTAGCTGGGGGAGGAACTGAAGCTTTCTTT. The encoded protein is CASSLAGGGTEAFF. The genes are TRBV7-6 and TRBJ1-1; tentative D call: TRBD1 (5 bases). CDR1 and CDR2 (germline): SGHVS, FNYEAQ. Deletions cut 0 bases from V and 5 bases from J, with 10 bases between. The CDR3 contains 14 residues.

The V call is TRBV18, the J call TRBJ2-7, with 9 bases fitting TRBD1. The ends lost 3 bases at V and 5 bases at J; junction bases unmatched: 5. This CDR3 spans 14 amino acids. Germline assignment: CDR1 KGHSH and CDR2 LQKENI. In DNA, the CDR3 is TGTGCCAGCTCACCCCGGGACAGGGTCAACGAGCAGTACTTC. Translated: CASSPRDRVNEQYF.

The rearrangement links TRBV7-2 to TRBJ2-3; 9 bases match TRBD2. CDR3 size: 17 residues. CDR1 is SGHTA, CDR2 FQGNSA, per germline. J was trimmed by 2 bases and V by 2 bases; bases with no gene match: 8. The CDR3 DNA follows: TGTGCCAGCAGCTTACCTAGCGGGGAAAGTTTCACAGATACGCAGTATTTT. Encoded protein: CASSLPSGESFTDTQYF.

This clonotype was found many times. The V call is TRBV27, the J call TRBJ1-1; D gene uncertain. Trimming stripped 0 bases from V and 1 base from J, with 3 bases between. The CDR3 loop spans 13 amino acids. Germline CDR1 reads MNHEY; CDR2 reads SMNVEV (reference sequence). In nucleotides, the CDR3 is TGTGCCAGCAGTTTATCCCCGAACACTGAAGCTTTCTTT. Translating it yields CASSLSPNTEAFF.

This clonotype was counted between two and nine times. The CDR3 DNA follows: TGTGCCAGCAACTACCAGGGGCAGACGATCTACAATGAGCAGTTCTTC. The encoded protein is CASNYQGQTIYNEQFF. The genes are TRBV12-3 or TRBV12-4 and TRBJ2-1; D is perhaps TRBD1 (6 bases). The V end was cut by 7 bases, the J end by 3 bases, with 19 bases between. The CDR3 is made up of 16 amino acids.

The rearrangement joins TRBV4-3 to TRBJ2-1, with no clear D. The germline V gene encodes CDR1 LGHNA and CDR2 YSLEER. The CDR3 length is 17 residues. V dropped 0 bases and J dropped 1 base, with 13 bases sitting between them. CDR3 bases: TGCGCCAGCAGCCAAGATGGTAGCAGGTTTTCCTACAATGAGCAGTTCTTC. Its protein is CASSQDGSRFSYNEQFF.

CDR3 nucleotide sequence: TGTGCCAGCAGCTCCGAACAGGGCTCCTACGAGCAGTACTTC. Its translation: CASSSEQGSYEQYF. The chain has TRBV11-3 and TRBJ2-7; the D gene is possibly TRBD1 (6 bases). The CDR3 is made up of 14 amino acids. Germline V CDR1 and CDR2: SGHNT, YENEEA. V lost 4 bases to trimming and J lost 0 bases, with 10 bases between them.